Listed below are T cell receptor beta chains from one sample, sequenced in a study of cytomegalovirus exposure and HLA in healthy donors. Data came from immunoSEQ multiplex PCR; TCRdb stores just in-frame clones and leaves some out. The sample yields some 160,000 clones, around 80% seen once. The material sequenced was PBMCs. The receptors were gathered from a man aged 50-60 years in good health and CMV-seropositive. The CDR3 runs from the conserved cysteine through the conserved F or W. The order of the fields is V gene, J gene, clone size, D gene, CDR3 DNA, CDR3 protein. A D gene is named only where the DNA matches it firmly. Clone size, where shown, is once, few, many, or a class for clones that have expanded.

V: TRBV4-1; J: TRBJ1-1; size: few; D: -; DNA: TGCGCCAGCAGCCTACTTAGGGAGGGGAACACTGAAGCTTTCTTT; CDR3: CASSLLREGNTEAFF
V: TRBV18; J: TRBJ2-2; size: -; D: -; DNA: TGTGCCAGCTCCCGGGGGAGAACTGATAACACCGGGGAGCTGTTTTTT; CDR3: CASSRGRTDNTGELFF
V: TRBV7-9; J: TRBJ2-2; size: -; D: TRBD2; DNA: TGTGCCACCCACTCGGAGCGGGAACCCTCGGGCACCGGGGAGCTGTTTTTT; CDR3: CATHSEREPSGTGELFF
V: TRBV6-1; J: TRBJ1-5; size: -; D: TRBD1; DNA: TGTGCCAGCAGGGCTGGGACAGGGAGGGATCAGCCCCAGCATTTT; CDR3: CASRAGTGRDQPQHF
V: TRBV9; J: TRBJ2-2; size: -; D: -; DNA: TGTGCCAGCAGCTTGGAGGGGGCTACCGGGGAGCTGTTTTTT; CDR3: CASSLEGATGELFF
V: TRBV29-1; J: TRBJ2-7; size: -; D: TRBD2; DNA: TGCAGCGTTGGAGTAAGCGGGGGAGCACACGAGCAGTACTTC; CDR3: CSVGVSGGAHEQYF
V: TRBV18; J: TRBJ2-7; size: -; D: TRBD2; DNA: TGTGCCAGCTCACCACCGGGACTAGCGGGCTCCTACGAGCAGTACTTC; CDR3: CASSPPGLAGSYEQYF
V: TRBV5-1; J: TRBJ1-3; size: -; D: -; DNA: TGCGCCAGCAGCTTACAGGTGGCTAGCACCATATATTTT; CDR3: CASSLQVASTIYF
V: TRBV5-6; J: TRBJ2-7; size: -; D: -; DNA: TGTGCCAGCAGCTTGGAACAGGGAATAGGGGAGCAGTACTTC; CDR3: CASSLEQGIGEQYF
V: TRBV19; J: TRBJ2-2; size: few; D: TRBD1; DNA: TGTGCCAGTAGTCCCAGAGGGACAGGTTTCGCCGGGGAGCTGTTTTTT; CDR3: CASSPRGTGFAGELFF
V: TRBV5-1; J: TRBJ1-1; size: few; D: -; DNA: TGCGCCAGCAGCTTGGCTTATATGAACACTGAAGCTTTCTTT; CDR3: CASSLAYMNTEAFF
V: TRBV9; J: TRBJ1-1; size: -; D: -; DNA: TGTGCCAGCAGCGTAGGTGCAGATTTGAACACTGAAGCTTTCTTT; CDR3: CASSVGADLNTEAFF
V: TRBV29-1; J: TRBJ1-1; size: -; D: TRBD1; DNA: TGCAGCGTTGCGGGCAGGGGGGACACTGAAGCTTTCTTT; CDR3: CSVAGRGDTEAFF
V: TRBV27; J: TRBJ2-7; size: -; D: -; DNA: TGTGCCAGCCGTCAAAGGTCCGGAGGGGCCGAGCAGTACTTC; CDR3: CASRQRSGGAEQYF
V: TRBV30; J: TRBJ1-1; size: -; D: TRBD1; DNA: TGTGCCTGGCTTGACAGGGGCGACACTGAAGCTTTCTTT; CDR3: CAWLDRGDTEAFF
V: TRBV21-1; J: TRBJ1-1; size: -; D: -; DNA: TGTGCCAGCAGCCCCTTGGGGGGACAGGGGGCAACGGAGAACACTGAAGCTTTCTTT; CDR3: CASSPLGGQGATENTEAFF
V: TRBV10-3; J: TRBJ1-2; size: -; D: TRBD1; DNA: TGTGCCATCAGTGAGTCGGGTTGGGGACAGAACTATGGCTACACCTTC; CDR3: CAISESGWGQNYGYTF
V: TRBV6-5; J: TRBJ2-7; size: -; D: TRBD1; DNA: TGTGCCAGCAGCCTAATGGGACAGGGAGTCCACGAGCAGTACTTC; CDR3: CASSLMGQGVHEQYF
V: TRBV5-1; J: TRBJ1-2; size: -; D: TRBD1; DNA: TGCGCCAGCAGCGGAGGGACAGGAGTCTTCTATGGCTACACCTTC; CDR3: CASSGGTGVFYGYTF
V: TRBV7-6; J: TRBJ1-5; size: -; D: -; DNA: TGTGCCAGCAGCTTAGGAGGGCTAAGCAATCAGCCCCAGCATTTT; CDR3: CASSLGGLSNQPQHF
V: TRBV7-2; J: TRBJ2-1; size: -; D: TRBD2; DNA: TGTGCCAGCGCGAGGACTAGCGGGACTTACAATGAGCAGTTCTTC; CDR3: CASARTSGTYNEQFF
V: TRBV6-5; J: TRBJ1-2; size: -; D: TRBD1; DNA: TGTGCCAGCAGGAAAGGACAGGGGGCGACGAGAGGCTACACCTTC; CDR3: CASRKGQGATRGYTF
V: TRBV27; J: TRBJ2-5; size: -; D: -; DNA: TGTGCCAGCAGTTTCGGAGGGAAGCAGACCCAGTACTTC; CDR3: CASSFGGKQTQYF
V: TRBV30; J: TRBJ2-1; size: -; D: -; DNA: TGTGCCTGGGGGCGGGGTAGCGGCCTTTACAATGAGCAGTTCTTC; CDR3: CAWGRGSGLYNEQFF
V: TRBV7-3; J: TRBJ1-1; size: -; D: -; DNA: TGTGCCAGCAGCTCCTACTCGGGCACTGAAGCTTTCTTT; CDR3: CASSSYSGTEAFF
V: TRBV6-5; J: TRBJ2-5; size: -; D: -; DNA: TGTGCCAGCAGTTTCCGGGGGGAGACCCAGTACTTC; CDR3: CASSFRGETQYF
V: TRBV7-9; J: TRBJ2-5; size: -; D: TRBD2; DNA: TGTGCCAGCAGCCCCTCGGGCGGGGGGTCCGACCAAGAGACCCAGTACTTC; CDR3: CASSPSGGGSDQETQYF
V: TRBV10-2; J: TRBJ2-3; size: few; D: -; DNA: TGCGCCAGCAGTTCAATGGGCGGGGTCACAGATACGCAGTATTTT; CDR3: CASSSMGGVTDTQYF
V: TRBV6-4; J: TRBJ2-1; size: -; D: TRBD2; DNA: TGTGCCAGCAGTGTAATAGCGGGAGTCAACAATGAGCAGTTCTTC; CDR3: CASSVIAGVNNEQFF
V: TRBV5-1; J: TRBJ2-1; size: few; D: TRBD2; DNA: TGCGCCAGCAGCTTGGAGGTCCGGCTAGCGGGGGGGCTTGAGCAGTTCTTC; CDR3: CASSLEVRLAGGLEQFF
V: TRBV9; J: TRBJ2-1; size: few; D: -; DNA: TGTGCCAGCAGCGTGGTCCCGAATAGAGTTCTGGAGCAGTTCTTC; CDR3: CASSVVPNRVLEQFF
V: TRBV6-1; J: TRBJ1-6; size: -; D: -; DNA: TGTGCCAGCAGTTCGGACATTGATTCACCCCTCCACTTT; CDR3: CASSSDIDSPLHF
V: TRBV7-9; J: TRBJ2-1; size: -; D: TRBD2; DNA: TGTGCCAGCAGCTCCAGCGGGGGGGCCCTCCGCGATGAGCAGTTCTTC; CDR3: CASSSSGGALRDEQFF
V: TRBV14; J: TRBJ1-3; size: -; D: -; DNA: TGTGCCAGCAGCCAAGATCTTCCGGGGATGGGAAACACCATATATTTT; CDR3: CASSQDLPGMGNTIYF
V: TRBV7-3; J: TRBJ2-2; size: -; D: -; DNA: TGTGCCAGCAGCTTAAATCAGGGTTACACCGGGGAGCTGTTTTTT; CDR3: CASSLNQGYTGELFF
V: TRBV9; J: TRBJ2-5; size: once; D: -; DNA: TGTGCCAGCAGCGTATCCCTAGACAGGACGGAGACCCAGTACTTC; CDR3: CASSVSLDRTETQYF
V: TRBV6-1; J: TRBJ1-2; size: -; D: TRBD1; DNA: TGTGCCAGCAGTGAACAGGGGGCCTCGAACTATGGCTACACCTTC; CDR3: CASSEQGASNYGYTF
V: TRBV9; J: TRBJ1-6; size: -; D: TRBD1; DNA: TGTGCCAGCAGCGTCAAGGGGGCTGGTTCACCCCTCCACTTT; CDR3: CASSVKGAGSPLHF
V: TRBV29-1; J: TRBJ1-2; size: -; D: -; DNA: TGCAGCGTTGAGGGCCAGTCCATCTATGGCTACACCTTC; CDR3: CSVEGQSIYGYTF